This TCR beta chain was profiled in a study of OX40 agonist ivuxolimab in advanced cancers. This CDR3 spans 12 amino acids. The germline gives CDR1 SNHLY, CDR2 FYNNEI. V lost 6 bases and J lost 14; bases outside the gene matches: 10. Assay: immunoSEQ multiplex PCR; the TCRdb copy retains only in-frame clones and omits some. The table lists over 80,000 clones, 88% of them singletons. The sequencing here drew on CD4+ or CD8+ T cells sorted from blood, taken in a trial of the OX40 agonist ivuxolimab. The chain combines TRBV2 with TRBJ2-1; 7 positions match TRBD1. The receptor was isolated from an adult with an advanced solid tumor such as melanoma, head and neck, liver or kidney cancer. The CDR3 spells CASRPTGFGEFF. The CDR3 DNA sequence: TGTGCCAGCAGGCCGACAGGGTTTGGCGAGTTCTTC.